These T cell receptor beta chains were read from a single sample in a study of CD8+ T cells in alopecia areata. This table comes from immunoSEQ multiplex PCR, and its TCRdb copy is limited to in-frame clones, with some not included. The table lists approximately 180,000 clones, more than 55% of them singletons, with 1.3% in the top ten. This specimen was CD4+ T cells sorted from blood, taken between weeks 47 and 50, from a patient treated with tofacitinib. These receptors were collected from a human donor with alopecia areata. The CDR3 runs from the conserved cysteine through the conserved F or W. Fields, in order: D gene, J gene, V gene, clone size, CDR3 protein, CDR3 DNA. A D gene is named only where the DNA matches it firmly. Clone size, where shown, is once, few, many, or a class for clones that have expanded.

>TRBD1|TRBJ1-2|TRBV12-5|few
CASALTPGQGIGHYGYTF
TGTGCTAGTGCCCTAACTCCGGGACAGGGGATAGGCCACTATGGCTACACCTTC
>-|TRBJ2-3|TRBV29-1|-
CSAKDATDTQYF
TGCAGCGCGAAGGATGCGACAGATACGCAGTATTTT
>TRBD2|TRBJ2-1|TRBV29-1|-
CSVPRGGYNEQFF
TGCAGCGTCCCGCGGGGGGGCTACAATGAGCAGTTCTTC
>-|TRBJ1-5|TRBV30|-
CAWSAGGDQPQHF
TGTGCCTGGAGTGCGGGGGGGGATCAGCCCCAGCATTTT
>-|TRBJ2-7|TRBV25-1|-
CASSRGYEQYF
TGTGCCAGCAGTAGAGGATACGAGCAGTACTTC
>TRBD1|TRBJ2-7|TRBV7-2|-
CASSSTGTVSYEQYF
TGTGCCAGCAGCTCGACCGGGACAGTCTCCTACGAGCAGTACTTC
>-|TRBJ2-1|TRBV29-1|few
CSAGAGLKGQFF
TGCAGCGCAGGGGCGGGCCTTAAGGGGCAGTTCTTC
>-|TRBJ1-1|TRBV4-3|-
CASSQEGLGASEAFF
TGCGCCAGCAGCCAAGAAGGGCTGGGGGCGAGTGAAGCTTTCTTT
>-|TRBJ1-1|TRBV29-1|-
CSVRGRGFSLNTEAFF
TGCAGCGTCCGGGGCAGGGGATTTTCATTGAACACTGAAGCTTTCTTT
>-|TRBJ1-1|TRBV5-1|-
CASRSPRGLNTEAFF
TGCGCCAGCCGATCCCCCCGGGGACTGAACACTGAAGCTTTCTTT
>-|TRBJ2-7|TRBV7-2|-
CASSSQRGDEQYF
TGTGCCAGCAGCTCCCAAAGGGGGGACGAGCAGTACTTC
>-|TRBJ2-5|TRBV5-6|-
CASSPRTGETQYF
TGTGCCAGCAGCCCCCGGACGGGAGAGACCCAGTACTTC
>-|TRBJ1-4|TRBV29-1|-
CSVGGRNNEKLFF
TGCAGCGTGGGGGGACGGAATAATGAAAAACTGTTTTTT
>-|TRBJ2-2|TRBV29-1|few
CSGLRAGELFF
TGCAGCGGATTGAGAGCCGGGGAGCTGTTTTTT
>-|TRBJ1-2|TRBV29-1|-
CSVEGSGQPTNYGYTF
TGCAGCGTTGAAGGGTCAGGGCAGCCTACTAACTATGGCTACACCTTC
>-|TRBJ2-3|TRBV5-6|-
CASRSLRSASDTQYF
TGTGCCAGCAGGTCGCTGAGAAGCGCGTCAGATACGCAGTATTTT
>-|TRBJ2-1|TRBV4-3|-
CASSQGSGTLNEQFF
TGCGCCAGCAGCCAAGGATCCGGGACTCTCAATGAGCAGTTCTTC
>-|TRBJ2-7|TRBV29-1|-
CSVDAPSEGSYEQYF
TGCAGCGTTGATGCTCCCTCCGAGGGCTCCTACGAGCAGTACTTC
>-|TRBJ1-2|TRBV30|-
CAWGSPYGYTF
TGTGCCTGGGGGTCGCCTTATGGCTACACCTTC
>-|TRBJ2-1|TRBV15|-
CATSRGSFINEQFF
TGTGCCACCAGCAGAGGTAGCTTTATCAATGAGCAGTTCTTC
>-|TRBJ2-3|TRBV10-2|-
CASSEGDTQYF
TGCGCCAGCAGTGAGGGGGATACGCAGTATTTT
>TRBD1|TRBJ1-2|TRBV7-9|-
CASSSNRGINYGYTF
TGTGCCAGCAGCTCTAACAGGGGGATCAACTATGGCTACACCTTC
>TRBD1|TRBJ1-1|TRBV7-9|-
CASSTQGGNTEAFF
TGTGCCAGCAGCACCCAGGGGGGGAACACTGAAGCTTTCTTT
>-|TRBJ2-1|TRBV2|-
CASSPITGNEQFF
TGTGCCAGCAGTCCGATTACGGGTAATGAGCAGTTCTTC
>-|TRBJ1-6|TRBV5-6|-
CASSLQRLSPLHF
TGTGCCAGCAGCTTGCAGAGACTTTCACCCCTCCACTTT
>-|TRBJ2-3|TRBV5-1|few
CASSLETWADTQYF
TGCGCCAGCAGCTTGGAGACATGGGCAGATACGCAGTATTTT
>TRBD1|TRBJ1-1|TRBV6-6|few
CASRDRGRRITEAFF
TGTGCCAGCAGGGACAGGGGGCGCCGAATAACTGAAGCTTTCTTT
>-|TRBJ1-1|TRBV30|-
CAWSAQVLSTEAFF
TGTGCCTGGAGTGCACAGGTTTTGAGCACTGAAGCTTTCTTT
>TRBD1|TRBJ1-2|TRBV30|-
CAWAGDSYGYTF
TGTGCCTGGGCCGGGGACAGCTATGGCTACACCTTC
>-|TRBJ1-2|TRBV29-1|-
CSVQRDYGYTF
TGCAGCGTACAACGGGACTATGGCTACACCTTC
>-|TRBJ1-1|TRBV30|once
CAWSLQGPTEAFF
TGTGCCTGGAGTTTGCAGGGGCCCACTGAAGCTTTCTTT
>-|TRBJ1-1|TRBV29-1|-
CSVEKAGNTEAFF
TGCAGCGTTGAGAAGGCGGGGAACACTGAAGCTTTCTTT
>-|TRBJ1-1|TRBV7-9|-
CASRRPPKGSSEAFF
TGTGCCAGCAGACGACCGCCCAAGGGTTCGTCAGAAGCTTTCTTT
>-|TRBJ2-7|TRBV30|-
CAWSEGGTYEQYF
TGTGCCTGGAGTGAGGGGGGGACCTACGAGCAGTACTTC
>TRBD1|TRBJ2-5|TRBV6-4|-
CASSQPGGKKTQYF
TGTGCCAGCAGCCAGCCAGGGGGAAAGAAGACCCAGTACTTC
>TRBD1|TRBJ1-1|TRBV4-3|few
CASSGTGVTEAFF
TGCGCCAGCAGTGGGACAGGGGTTACTGAAGCTTTCTTT
>-|TRBJ2-3|TRBV29-1|few
CSASRTDTQYF
TGCAGCGCATCCCGCACAGATACGCAGTATTTT
>-|TRBJ2-1|TRBV14|-
CASSQATGWNLHEQFF
TGTGCCAGCAGCCAAGCTACAGGGTGGAATCTGCATGAGCAGTTCTTC
>-|TRBJ2-5|TRBV2|-
CASSDSGSGETQYF
TGTGCCAGCAGTGACTCGGGGTCGGGAGAGACCCAGTACTTC
>TRBD1|TRBJ2-7|TRBV29-1|-
CSVGNRGNEQYF
TGCAGCGTAGGGAACAGGGGGAACGAGCAGTACTTC
>-|TRBJ1-6|TRBV5-1|-
CASSLKVGSPLHF
TGCGCCAGCAGCTTGAAGGTGGGTTCACCCCTCCACTTT
>TRBD1|TRBJ1-5|TRBV7-8|-
CASSPDREQPQHF
TGTGCCAGCAGCCCGGACAGGGAGCAGCCCCAGCATTTT